The 32 T cell receptor beta chains reported below all come from one sample, sequenced in a study of cytomegalovirus exposure and HLA in healthy donors. 13 Jbeta primers and 60 Vbeta primers were used for the PCR. The assay was immunoSEQ multiplex PCR, and TCRdb's table has in-frame clones only and misses some. The sample has 210,000 or so clones; roughly 84% are singletons. Material: PBMCs. All receptors derive from a boy between 2 and 10 years old in good health and CMV-seronegative.

The chain is built from TRBV2 and TRBJ1-2; TRBD1 is a possible D gene (6 bases). The CDR3 length is 13 residues. The V gene lost 7 bases and the J gene lost 1 base, with 10 bases spanning the gap. Germline V gene data show CDR1 as SNHLY and CDR2 as FYNNEI. The CDR3 sequence: CASTAGDNYGYTF. The CDR3 bases are TGTGCCAGCACGGCAGGGGATAACTATGGCTACACCTTC.

The gene calls are TRBV30 and TRBJ2-1; D remains unclear. CDR1 is GTSNPN and CDR2 is SVGIG in the germline V gene (reference sequence). Deletions cut 4 bases from V and 0 bases from J, with 10 bases between. The CDR3 runs 14 residues. CDR3: CAWTDNHSYNEQFF. CDR3 nucleotide sequence: TGTGCCTGGACAGACAACCACTCCTACAATGAGCAGTTCTTC.

The J gene is TRBJ1-1, the V gene TRBV9; 8 positions match TRBD1. This CDR3 region has 14 residues. The germline gives CDR1 SGDLS, CDR2 YYNGEE. Trimming took 4 bases from V and 3 from J; bases not matched to a gene: 5. The DNA for the CDR3 is TGTGCCAGCAGCTCGGACAGGGATGACACTGAAGCTTTCTTT. This translates into CASSSDRDDTEAFF.

The chain's CDR3 is CASSFDRRNQPQHF. DNA of the CDR3: TGTGCCAGCAGCTTTGACAGGAGGAATCAGCCCCAGCATTTT. The chain is built from TRBV6-5 and TRBJ1-5; perhaps TRBD1 as D (6 bases). The CDR3 runs 14 residues. CDR1 and CDR2 (germline): MNHEY, SVGAGI. Trimming shortened V by 6 bases and J by 4 bases, and 13 bases separated the two germline ends.

The CDR3 DNA follows: TGTGCCAGCAGCTCCTGGACAGGAGAAAGGAACACTGAAGCTTTCTTT. This encodes CASSSWTGERNTEAFF. The rearrangement links TRBV9 to TRBJ1-1; 7 bases align to TRBD1. This CDR3 contains 16 residues. The germline CDR1 and CDR2 sequences are SGDLS and YYNGEE. V gave up 4 bases and J gave up 1 base; unmatched junction bases: 10.

The chain recombines TRBV19 with TRBJ2-3; D gene ambiguous. The CDR3 totals 13 residues. Trimming cost V 5 bases and J 5 bases, with 11 bases left between them. The germline gives CDR1 LNHDA, CDR2 SQIVND (reference sequence). CDR3 nucleotide sequence: TGTGCCAGTAGTGATTCGGGTCTAGATACGCAGTATTTT. It encodes CASSDSGLDTQYF.

The chain uses TRBV13 and TRBJ1-1, with D unresolved. The CDR3 spans 13 residues. Germline-derived CDR1 and CDR2 are PRHDT and FYEKMQ (reference sequence). Trimming shortened V by 1 base and J by 5 bases, and 8 bases separated the two germline ends. The CDR3 bases are TGTGCCAGCAGCTTAGTCGGTCGAACTGAAGCTTTCTTT. Translating it yields CASSLVGRTEAFF.

The gene calls are TRBV30 and TRBJ2-1; TRBD1 is a possible D gene (5 bases). Germline CDR1 and CDR2: GTSNPN and SVGIG (reference sequence). This CDR3 has 13 residues. V was cut by 0 bases and J by 9 bases, with 12 bases left in between. In DNA form, the CDR3 reads TGTGCCTGGAGTGTGGGGCCACCCCGTGAGCAGTTCTTC. As protein: CAWSVGPPREQFF.

V gene TRBV27 combines with J gene TRBJ2-2; D uncertain. The CDR3 length is 17 residues. Germline V CDR1 and CDR2: MNHEY, SMNVEV (reference sequence). V lost 2 bases and J lost 0, with 13 bases in between. The DNA of the CDR3 is TGTGCCAGCAGTTTAGGGCTGACCTTCGCGAACACCGGGGAGCTGTTTTTT. Its translation is CASSLGLTFANTGELFF.

The genes are TRBV19 and TRBJ1-1, with D possibly matching TRBD1 (5 bases). Germline-derived CDR1 and CDR2 are LNHDA and SQIVND (reference sequence). V was shortened by 6 bases and J by 1 base, with 9 bases between the two germline ends. This CDR3 region has 13 residues. In DNA, the CDR3 is TGTGCCAGTAGCCTCGGGGGGAACACTGAAGCTTTCTTT. Its protein product is CASSLGGNTEAFF.

The chain employs TRBV25-1 and TRBJ2-2; TRBD1 agrees at 10 bases. The V segment lost 6 bases and the J segment 4 bases; nucleotides outside the gene matches: 5. This CDR3 region has 15 residues. In germline, CDR1 is MGHDK, CDR2 SYGVNS. CDR3 nucleotide sequence: TGTGCCAGCAGCCCGGGACAGGGGACCACCGGGGAGCTGTTTTTT. Translating gives CASSPGQGTTGELFF.

This chain connects TRBV7-9 to TRBJ2-1; D is possibly TRBD1 (5 bases). The CDR3 covers 17 residues. Germline V CDR1 and CDR2: SEHNR, FQNEAQ (reference sequence). With 1 base removed from V and 5 bases from J, the gap between germline ends came to 18 bases. CDR3 loop: CASSLGATGGLDNEQFF. The CDR3 nucleotides are TGTGCCAGCAGCTTAGGGGCTACAGGTGGGTTAGACAATGAGCAGTTCTTC.

V usage is TRBV4-2 and J usage is TRBJ2-7, with 9 positions matching TRBD1. Germline values: CDR1 LGHNA, CDR2 YNFKEQ. The CDR3 contains 16 residues. Trimming took 2 bases from V and 3 from J; bases not matched to a gene: 8. In nucleotides, the CDR3 is TGTGCCAGCAGCCAACCCACCGGGACAGGGTACTACGAGCAGTACTTC. This gives the protein CASSQPTGTGYYEQYF.

The chain recombines TRBV6-1 with TRBJ1-5, with 7 nucleotides matching TRBD1. Per germline, CDR1 MNHNS and CDR2 SASEGT. The ends lost 4 bases at V and 4 bases at J; junction bases unmatched: 7. This CDR3 has 15 residues. The CDR3 nucleotides read TGTGCCAGCAGTGTTTCAGGGGGTTATAATCAGCCCCAGCATTTT. Translated, it gives CASSVSGGYNQPQHF.

The chain has TRBV6-4 and TRBJ1-6; 9 positions agree with TRBD1. The CDR3 runs to 15 residues. V shed 4 bases, J shed 10 bases, and the junction held 8 bases outside the gene matches. The V gene's germline CDR1 is MRHNA and CDR2 SNTAGT. The CDR3 here is CASSVDGTGRSPLHF. CDR3 DNA: TGTGCCAGCAGTGTTGACGGGACAGGGCGGTCACCCCTCCACTTT.

V and J are TRBV9 and TRBJ2-3; 9 nucleotides match TRBD2. The germline CDR1 and CDR2 sequences are SGDLS and YYNGEE. Trimming removed 0 bases from V and 4 bases from J; junction bases left unmatched: 6. The CDR3 runs 16 residues. CDR3 bases: TGTGCCAGCAGCGTAGATGCGGGAGGGTTCGCAGATACGCAGTATTTT. Residues: CASSVDAGGFADTQYF.

The chain combines TRBV19 with TRBJ2-2; 8 positions match TRBD1. Germline trimming cut 7 bases from V and 4 bases from J; bases unmatched to any gene: 2. The CDR3 length is 13 residues. Germline V gene lookup returns CDR1 LNHDA and CDR2 SQIVND (reference sequence). This chain's CDR3 is CASMTGVTGELFF. CDR3 nucleotide sequence: TGTGCCAGTATGACAGGGGTCACCGGGGAGCTGTTTTTT.

This chain uses TRBV29-1 with TRBJ2-3, with TRBD1 as a possible D gene (5 bases). Trimming left V 0 bases short and J 6 bases short, with 16 bases between. The CDR3 runs to 15 residues. Germline V CDR1 and CDR2: SQVTM, ANQGSEA. CDR3 amino acids: CSVEDAGQVADTQYF. The CDR3 DNA reads as TGCAGCGTTGAAGATGCAGGGCAAGTCGCCGATACGCAGTATTTT.

V gene TRBV5-1 combines with J gene TRBJ2-5, with D tentatively TRBD1 (6 bases). Looked up from germline, CDR1 is SGHRS and CDR2 is YFSETQ. Trimming pared 0 bases from V and 4 bases from J, leaving 7 bases between. The CDR3 length is 13 residues. The chain's CDR3 is CASSLEGVETQYF. The CDR3, as DNA: TGCGCCAGCAGCTTGGAGGGGGTAGAGACCCAGTACTTC.

This clone was seen a single time. The chain combines TRBV5-8 with TRBJ2-7; a weak D match, TRBD1 (6 bases). CDR1 SGHTS and CDR2 YDEGEE come from the germline V gene. V lost 0 bases, J lost 1 base, and 11 bases lay in between. The CDR3 runs to 15 residues. In DNA, the CDR3 is TGTGCCAGCAGCTTGGTACAGGGTGGGTCCTACGAGCAGTACTTC. Amino acid sequence: CASSLVQGGSYEQYF.

On this clone: Mismatch with germline at one junction end may stem from a read error. The V gene is TRBV7-9, the J gene TRBJ2-7; 8 positions agree with TRBD1. The CDR3 sequence is 16 residues long. Germline-derived CDR1 and CDR2 are SEHNR and FQNEAQ (reference sequence). The CDR3 bases are TGTTCCAGCAGCTTAACCGGGACAGGCCTCTCCTACGAGCAGTACTTC. Translating it yields CSSSLTGTGLSYEQYF. The variable domain in full, completed from reference TRBV7-9 and TRBJ2-7, reads DTGVSQNPRHKITKRGQNVTFRCDPISEHNRLYWYRQTLGQGPEFLTYFQNEAQLEKSRLLSDRFSAERPKGSFSTLEIQRTEQGDSAMYLCSSSLTGTGLSYEQYFGPGTRLTVT.

The genes are TRBV29-1 and TRBJ1-2; 9 nucleotides match TRBD1. CDR3 length equals 13 residues. The germline V gene encodes CDR1 SQVTM and CDR2 ANQGSEA. V was pared by 3 bases and J by 8 bases, with 7 bases of the junction left unmatched. Here the CDR3 reads CSVDKGTGRGYTF. The DNA of the CDR3 is TGCAGCGTTGATAAAGGGACAGGGCGCGGCTACACCTTC.

Here the CDR3 reads CSVGGRAANYEQYF. For the CDR3, the DNA is TGCAGCGTTGGGGGCAGGGCAGCTAACTACGAGCAGTACTTC. The chain combines TRBV29-1 with TRBJ2-5, with D possibly matching TRBD1 (5 bases). Matching the DNA end better, TRBJ2-7 makes the J call doubtful. The CDR3 loop spans 14 amino acids. Per germline, CDR1 SQVTM and CDR2 ANQGSEA.

The chain couples TRBV7-3 to TRBJ2-3, with D perhaps matching TRBD2 (6 bases). There are 15 residues in the CDR3. Germline V gives CDR1 SGHTA, CDR2 FQGTGA. Trimming shortened V by 5 bases and J by 2 bases, and 14 bases separated the two germline ends. CDR3 DNA: TGTGCCAGCAGCCCCTTTGCGGGGCTCACAGATACGCAGTATTTT. It translates to CASSPFAGLTDTQYF.

J is TRBJ1-6 and V is TRBV7-9, with TRBD1 matching over 7 bases. V was clipped by 5 bases and J by 4 bases; unmatched bases: 8. Germline CDR1 SEHNR, CDR2 FQNEAQ (reference sequence). CDR3 length: 16 amino acids. The DNA for the CDR3 is TGTGCCAGCAGCCCCAGGGACAGTTTTTATAATTCACCCCTCCACTTT. Its protein is CASSPRDSFYNSPLHF.

The rearrangement uses TRBV27 and TRBJ1-1; 7 positions agree with TRBD1. The J segment lost 3 bases and the V segment lost 3 bases, leaving 7 bases of the junction unmatched. CDR1 MNHEY and CDR2 SMNVEV come from the germline V gene (reference sequence). This CDR3 comprises 15 residues. The CDR3 DNA is TGTGCCAGCAGTTTTTGGGCGGACAGGCACACTGAAGCTTTCTTT. Its translation: CASSFWADRHTEAFF.

There are a few counts of this clone. The J gene is TRBJ2-7, the V gene TRBV2, with TRBD1 as a possible D gene (5 bases). The V end lost 4 bases, the J end lost 5 bases, and 15 bases lay between the germline ends. This CDR3 has 14 residues. Germline loops: CDR1 SNHLY, CDR2 FYNNEI. The CDR3 sequence is CASSAGQGYDEQYF. DNA for the CDR3: TGTGCCAGCAGTGCAGGGCAGGGATACGACGAGCAGTACTTC.

The chain employs TRBV14 and TRBJ2-7; tentative D call: TRBD1 (5 bases). V was pared by 4 bases and J by 3 bases, with 7 bases between. This CDR3 region has 12 residues. From germline, CDR1 is SGHDN and CDR2 FVKESK. The CDR3 sequence is CASSPTGYEQYF. CDR3 sequence (DNA): TGTGCCAGCAGCCCAACAGGCTACGAGCAGTACTTC.

A remark on this clone: The germline gene is not matched at one end of the junction; a read error may be the cause. The gene calls are TRBV19 and TRBJ1-5; TRBD1 might be the D (5 bases). The V gene's germline CDR1 is LNHDA and CDR2 SQIVND (reference sequence). The CDR3 runs 13 residues. The CDR3, as DNA: TGTGCCAGTAGCAAGGGGTTCAATCGGCCCCAGCATTTT. Amino acids: CASSKGFNRPQHF. The complete variable domain, with remaining parts taken from reference TRBV19 and TRBJ1-5, reads DGGITQSPKYLFRKEGQNVTLSCEQNLNHDAMYWYRQDPGQGLRLIYYSQIVNDFQKGDIAEGYSVSREKKESFPLTVTSAQKNPTAFYLCASSKGFNRPQHFGDGTRLSIL.

V and J are TRBV29-1 and TRBJ2-1; D might be TRBD1 (6 bases). From germline, CDR1 is SQVTM and CDR2 ANQGSEA. Trimming left V 0 bases short and J 16 bases short, with 13 bases between. The length of the CDR3 is 11 residues. CDR3 DNA: TGCAGCGTTGAAGATCCCAGGGGCGAATTCTTC. It translates to CSVEDPRGEFF.

This clone was found once. J is TRBJ1-3 and V is TRBV7-6, with a tentative D call TRBD1 (6 bases). The length of the CDR3 is 15 residues. V lost 1 base, J lost 4 bases, and 11 bases lay in between. Per the germline V gene, CDR1 is SGHVS and CDR2 is FNYEAQ. The CDR3 loop is CASSLGQGKGNTIYF. CDR3 sequence (DNA): TGTGCCAGCAGCTTAGGCCAGGGGAAAGGAAACACCATATATTTT.

The chain is built from TRBV20-1 and TRBJ1-1; D unresolved. From germline, CDR1 is DFQATT and CDR2 SNEGSKA (reference sequence). Trimming shortened V by 2 bases and J by 10 bases, and 8 bases separated the two germline ends. The CDR3 contains 10 residues. This CDR3 is CSARPEGAFF. DNA for the CDR3: TGCAGTGCTAGACCCGAGGGAGCTTTCTTT.